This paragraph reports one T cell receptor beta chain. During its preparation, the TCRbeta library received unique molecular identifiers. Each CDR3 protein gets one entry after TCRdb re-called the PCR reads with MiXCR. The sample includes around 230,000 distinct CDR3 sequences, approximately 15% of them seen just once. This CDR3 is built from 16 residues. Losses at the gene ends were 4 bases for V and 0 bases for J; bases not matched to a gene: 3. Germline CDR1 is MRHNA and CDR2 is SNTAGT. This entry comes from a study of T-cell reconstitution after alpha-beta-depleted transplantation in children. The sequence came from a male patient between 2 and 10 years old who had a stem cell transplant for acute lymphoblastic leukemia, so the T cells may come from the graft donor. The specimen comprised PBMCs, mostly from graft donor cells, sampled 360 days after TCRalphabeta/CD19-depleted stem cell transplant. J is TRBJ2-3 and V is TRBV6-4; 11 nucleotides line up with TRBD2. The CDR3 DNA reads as TGTGCCAGCAGTGGAGCTAGCGGGGGGAGCACAGATACGCAGTATTTT. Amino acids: CASSGASGGSTDTQYF.